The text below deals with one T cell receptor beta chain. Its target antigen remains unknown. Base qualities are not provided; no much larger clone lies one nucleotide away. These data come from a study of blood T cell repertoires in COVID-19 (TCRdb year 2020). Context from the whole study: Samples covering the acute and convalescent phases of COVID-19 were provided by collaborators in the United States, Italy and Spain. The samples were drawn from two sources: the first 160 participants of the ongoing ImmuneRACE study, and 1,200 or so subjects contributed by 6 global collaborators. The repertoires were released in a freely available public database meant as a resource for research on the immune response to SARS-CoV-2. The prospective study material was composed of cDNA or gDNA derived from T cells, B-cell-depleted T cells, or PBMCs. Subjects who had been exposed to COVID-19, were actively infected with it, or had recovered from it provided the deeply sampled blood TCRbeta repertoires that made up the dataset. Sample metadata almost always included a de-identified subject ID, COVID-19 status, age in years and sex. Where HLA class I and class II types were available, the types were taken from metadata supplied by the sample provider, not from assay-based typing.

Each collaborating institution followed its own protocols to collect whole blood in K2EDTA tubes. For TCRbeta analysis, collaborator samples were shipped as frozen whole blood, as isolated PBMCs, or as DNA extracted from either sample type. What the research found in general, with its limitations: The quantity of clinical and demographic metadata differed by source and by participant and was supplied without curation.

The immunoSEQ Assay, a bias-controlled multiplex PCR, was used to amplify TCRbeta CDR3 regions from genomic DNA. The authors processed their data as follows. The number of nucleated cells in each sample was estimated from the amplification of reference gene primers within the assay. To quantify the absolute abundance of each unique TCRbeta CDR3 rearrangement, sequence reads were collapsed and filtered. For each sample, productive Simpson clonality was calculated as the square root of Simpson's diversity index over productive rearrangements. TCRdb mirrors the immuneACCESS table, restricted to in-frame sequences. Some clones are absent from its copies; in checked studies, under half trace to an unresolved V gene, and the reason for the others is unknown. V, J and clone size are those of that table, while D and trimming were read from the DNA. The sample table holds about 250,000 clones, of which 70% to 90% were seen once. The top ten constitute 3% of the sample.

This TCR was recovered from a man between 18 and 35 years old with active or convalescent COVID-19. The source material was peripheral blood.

The DNA sequence reads TGTGCCAGCAGTCGACAACCTGGCTCCGGGGAGCTGTTTTTT. Its coded protein is CASSRQPGSGELFF. The chain links TRBV6-2 or TRBV6-3 with TRBJ2-2, with no D gene named confidently. The CDR3 runs 14 amino acids, cysteine and phenylalanine included. CDR3 DNA is the only sequence kept; it has 42 bases, read in frame from the first base. V is clipped by 5 bases and J by 6 bases, and the sequence between their germline boundaries is 13 bases long. Looking up the germline V gene yields CDR1 MNHEY and CDR2 SVGEGT.